One sample yielded the 29 T cell receptor beta chains listed below, sequenced in a study of CXCR3-negative and CXCR3-positive naive CD8 T cells. The TRB libraries of cDNA were built by UMI-labeled 5' RACE. TCRdb re-called the 5' RACE reads; one entry per CDR3 protein, DNA not given. Here the sample table reports tens of thousands of distinct CDR3 sequences. The sample was memory CD8+ T cells from blood. These receptors were taken from a human donor in good health. Some clones in this sample may be carry-over from other donors' samples.

The rearrangement uses TRBV7-6 and TRBJ2-2; absent DNA, TCRdb's TRBD1 call cannot be checked. The CDR3 is 18 amino acids. Germline V gene lookup returns CDR1 SGHVS and CDR2 FNYEAQ. The CDR3 spells CASSLDPGGRVNTGELFF.

This chain joins TRBV20-1 and TRBJ2-2; TCRdb gives TRBD2 as the D gene, but with no DNA this cannot be confirmed. The CDR3 sequence is 16 residues long. From germline, CDR1 is DFQATT and CDR2 SNEGSKA (reference sequence). The CDR3 region is CSARESVAVLAGELFF.

V gene TRBV10-3 combines with J gene TRBJ2-3; TCRdb lists TRBD2, though no DNA is available to test this call. Germline values: CDR1 ENHRY, CDR2 SYGVKD. The CDR3 spans 18 residues. This CDR3 reads CAISESRGLAGDTDTQYF.

The chain uses TRBV12-3 or TRBV12-4 and TRBJ2-7; without DNA, the TCRdb call of TRBD1 cannot be checked. The CDR3 is made up of 13 amino acids. CDR3 in amino acids: CASSPGTPNEQYF.

This chain uses TRBV5-5 with TRBJ1-2; TCRdb's assignment of TRBD1 cannot be checked, as there is no DNA. The length of the CDR3 is 15 residues. CDR1 is SGHKS, CDR2 YYEKEE, per germline (reference sequence). The CDR3 spells CASSFRDGANYGYTF.

This chain uses TRBV29-1 with TRBJ1-1; the TCRdb D gene call, TRBD1, has no DNA to confirm it. The CDR3 spans 13 residues. Germline V CDR1 and CDR2: SQVTM, ANQGSEA. CDR3 region: CSSSRGMNTEAFF.

This chain joins TRBV20-1 and TRBJ2-1; TCRdb lists TRBD1, though no DNA is available to test this call. The germline V gene has CDR1 DFQATT and CDR2 SNEGSKA (reference sequence). The CDR3 totals 15 residues. CDR3: CSAPEAGRSYNEQFF.

The CDR3 loop is CSAREGSAYHEQFF. V and J are TRBV20-1 and TRBJ2-1. The CDR3 consists of 14 residues. Per the germline V gene, CDR1 is DFQATT and CDR2 is SNEGSKA (reference sequence).

This chain links TRBV20-1 with TRBJ2-7. The CDR3 has 13 residues. Germline CDR1 and CDR2: DFQATT and SNEGSKA (reference sequence). The CDR3 loop reads CSARAVRDYEQYF.

V gene TRBV5-6 combines with J gene TRBJ2-7. The length of the CDR3 is 14 residues. Looked up from germline, CDR1 is SGHDT and CDR2 is YYEEEE. CDR3 region: CASSFRVRSYEQYF. Full variable domain (rest looked up from reference TRBV5-6 and TRBJ2-7): DAGVTQSPTHLIKTRGQQVTLRCSPKSGHDTVSWYQQALGQGPQFIFQYYEEEERQRGNFPDRFSGHQFPNYSSELNVNALLLGDSALYLCASSFRVRSYEQYFGPGTRLTVT.

The chain links TRBV7-9 to TRBJ2-3; TCRdb names TRBD2, which stays unverified in the absence of DNA. The CDR3 runs to 15 residues. CDR1 and CDR2 from the germline V gene are SEHNR and FQNEAQ (reference sequence). The CDR3 loop reads CASSSRLVFTDTQYF.

The chain uses TRBV27 and TRBJ2-3; absent DNA, TCRdb's TRBD2 call cannot be checked. The CDR3 runs 15 residues. Looked up from germline, CDR1 is MNHEY and CDR2 is SMNVEV (reference sequence). The CDR3 protein is CASNLLAGYTDTQYF.

The chain combines TRBV12-3 or TRBV12-4 with TRBJ2-7. The CDR3 has 12 residues. The CDR3 here is CASSQGVYEQYF.

This chain connects TRBV7-2 to TRBJ1-3; TCRdb reports TRBD1, a call that lacks DNA to check it against. The CDR3 length is 14 residues. CDR1 and CDR2 from the germline V gene are SGHTA and FQGNSA. CDR3 in amino acids: CASSYPDTGDTIYF.

The genes are TRBV20-1 and TRBJ1-3. This CDR3 is built from 15 residues. CDR1 DFQATT and CDR2 SNEGSKA come from the germline V gene (reference sequence). The chain's CDR3 is CSARDGGFGGNTIYF.

This rearrangement joins TRBV6-4 to TRBJ2-3; TCRdb's D gene call, TRBD1, goes unchecked for lack of DNA. Germline values: CDR1 MRHNA, CDR2 SNTAGT. The CDR3 is 14 amino acids. The CDR3 sequence: CASSEGRATDTQYF.

This chain connects TRBV7-3 to TRBJ2-1; absent DNA, TCRdb's TRBD2 call cannot be checked. There are 11 residues in the CDR3. The germline V gene encodes CDR1 SGHTA and CDR2 FQGTGA. The CDR3 region is CASSSEVKQFF.

This chain links TRBV29-1 with TRBJ2-7. Germline loops: CDR1 SQVTM, CDR2 ANQGSEA. The CDR3 runs 13 residues. CDR3 in amino acids: CSVGRRSSYEQYF.

The chain employs TRBV7-9 and TRBJ2-3; TCRdb reports TRBD2, a call that lacks DNA to check it against. CDR1 is SEHNR and CDR2 is FQNEAQ in the germline V gene (reference sequence). CDR3 length: 17 residues. This CDR3 reads CASSFLLTGAGLAAQYF. The variable domain in full, completed from reference TRBV7-9 and TRBJ2-3, reads DTGVSQNPRHKITKRGQNVTFRCDPISEHNRLYWYRQTLGQGPEFLTYFQNEAQLEKSRLLSDRFSAERPKGSFSTLEIQRTEQGDSAMYLCASSFLLTGAGLAAQYFGPGTRLTVL.

V usage is TRBV7-4 and J usage is TRBJ2-2; checking the TCRdb D call of TRBD1 is not possible without DNA. Germline V CDR1 and CDR2: SGHVT, SQSDAQ. The CDR3 length is 17 residues. CDR3 amino acids: CASSSTPGPLNTGELFF.

This chain connects TRBV18 to TRBJ2-7; absent DNA, TCRdb's TRBD1 call cannot be checked. CDR3 size: 13 residues. Looked up from germline, CDR1 is KGHSH and CDR2 is LQKENI. The CDR3 here is CASSPGGNYEQYF.

This sequence joins TRBV6-1 and TRBJ1-2. The CDR3 spans 14 residues. Germline assignment: CDR1 MNHNS and CDR2 SASEGT. The CDR3 sequence is CASSEVDRVYGYTF.

The chain recombines TRBV10-3 with TRBJ2-7; absent DNA, TCRdb's TRBD2 call cannot be checked. The CDR3 runs to 16 residues. CDR1 and CDR2 (germline): ENHRY, SYGVKD. Here the CDR3 reads CAISETLGTASYEQYF.

The chain carries TRBV29-1 and TRBJ1-2; TCRdb lists TRBD1, though no DNA is available to test this call. This CDR3 is built from 15 residues. Germline V gene lookup returns CDR1 SQVTM and CDR2 ANQGSEA. The CDR3 sequence: CSVDQTLPPDYGYTF.

The CDR3 sequence: CATSSGVTVGTEAFF. The V call is TRBV15, the J call TRBJ1-1. The CDR3 extends over 15 amino acids. Germline values: CDR1 LNHNV, CDR2 YYDKDF (reference sequence). The full variable domain, completed using reference TRBV15 and TRBJ1-1, is DAMVIQNPRYQVTQFGKPVTLSCSQTLNHNVMYWYQQKSSQAPKLLFHYYDKDFNNEADTPDNFQSRRPNTSFCFLDIRSPGLGDTAMYLCATSSGVTVGTEAFFGQGTRLTVV.

The chain has TRBV11-2 and TRBJ2-2; TCRdb's D call of TRBD1 is untestable without DNA. Germline V lookup: CDR1 SGHAT, CDR2 FQNNGV. This CDR3 comprises 16 residues. The CDR3 is CASSFTGGGNTGELFF.

V and J are TRBV7-8 and TRBJ2-5; checking the TCRdb D call of TRBD2 is not possible without DNA. Per germline, CDR1 SGHVS and CDR2 FQNEAQ. This CDR3 region has 18 residues. CDR3 loop: CASSESGLAGGPGETQYF.

The chain couples TRBV28 to TRBJ1-5; checking the TCRdb D call of TRBD1 is not possible without DNA. This CDR3 contains 14 residues. CDR1 is MDHEN, CDR2 SYDVKM, per germline. CDR3 region: CASSFTGAPQPQHF.

The rearrangement joins TRBV6-2 or TRBV6-3 to TRBJ2-2. This CDR3 has 13 amino acids. CDR1 MNHEY and CDR2 SVGEGT come from the germline V gene. Here the CDR3 reads CASSLRWPGELFF.